This T cell receptor beta chain was recorded in a study of T cells in Graves' hyperthyroidism and ophthalmopathy. Trimming left V 5 bases short and J 0 bases short, with 20 bases between. CDR1 MNHNS and CDR2 SASEGT come from the germline V gene. CDR3 length equals 19 residues. Amplification of TCR beta CDR3 regions used RNA as the template. Carried out on the TCR CDR3, a first-round RT-PCR used the HTBI primer set. TCRdb reanalysed the multiplex PCR reads using MiXCR and keeps one entry per CDR3 protein. The data hold more than 500,000 distinct CDR3 sequences, with roughly 15% observed a single time. Study observations and caveats: Classification by a 13 V-J model distinguished ophthalmopathy from stable hyperthyroidism. Blood also showed most of the thyroid clonotypes that were expanded above 0.001.

Worth noting for this clonotype: The antigen remains unidentified.

The authors deemed Graves' hyperthyroidism stable absent ophthalmopathy progression within 18 months. From more than 9 ml of fresh peripheral blood, PBMCs were isolated. This sequence originates from a woman aged 40 to 55 with Graves' hyperthyroidism. The chain joins TRBV6-1 to TRBJ2-6; perhaps TRBD2 as D (6 bases). The sequenced material came from blood. DNA of the CDR3: TGTGCCAGCAGTTATGTAGCGGTTCGGGGGATCTCTGGGGCCAACGTCCTGACTTTC. Its translation is CASSYVAVRGISGANVLTF.